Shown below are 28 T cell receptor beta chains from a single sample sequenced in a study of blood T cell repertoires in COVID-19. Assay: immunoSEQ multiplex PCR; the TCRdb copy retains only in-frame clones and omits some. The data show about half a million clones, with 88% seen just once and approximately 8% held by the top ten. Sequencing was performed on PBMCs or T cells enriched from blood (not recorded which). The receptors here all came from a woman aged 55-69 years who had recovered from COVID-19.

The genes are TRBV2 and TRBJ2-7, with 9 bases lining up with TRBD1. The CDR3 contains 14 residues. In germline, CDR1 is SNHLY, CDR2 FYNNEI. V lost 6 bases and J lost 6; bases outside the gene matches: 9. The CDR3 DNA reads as TGTGCCAGCAGCCCGGAGGGACAGGGATCCGAGCAGTACTTC. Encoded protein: CASSPEGQGSEQYF. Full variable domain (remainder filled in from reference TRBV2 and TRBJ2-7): EPEVTQTPSHQVTQMGQEVILRCVPISNHLYFYWYRQILGQKVEFLVSFYNNEISEKSEIFDDQFSVERPDGSNFTLKIRSTKLEDSAMYFCASSPEGQGSEQYFGPGTRLTVT.

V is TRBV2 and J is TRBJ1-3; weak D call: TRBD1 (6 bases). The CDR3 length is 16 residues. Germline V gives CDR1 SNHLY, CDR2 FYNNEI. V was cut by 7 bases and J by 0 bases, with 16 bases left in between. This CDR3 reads CASIKGGTSSGNTIYF. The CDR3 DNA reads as TGTGCCAGCATCAAGGGGGGGACCAGCTCTGGAAACACCATATATTTT.

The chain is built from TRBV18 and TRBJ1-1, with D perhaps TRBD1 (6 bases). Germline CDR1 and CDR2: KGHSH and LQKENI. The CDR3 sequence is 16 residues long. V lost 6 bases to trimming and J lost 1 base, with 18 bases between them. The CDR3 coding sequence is TGTGCCAGCTCCATTCGGCAGGGGATGGAGAACACTGAAGCTTTCTTT. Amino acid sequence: CASSIRQGMENTEAFF.

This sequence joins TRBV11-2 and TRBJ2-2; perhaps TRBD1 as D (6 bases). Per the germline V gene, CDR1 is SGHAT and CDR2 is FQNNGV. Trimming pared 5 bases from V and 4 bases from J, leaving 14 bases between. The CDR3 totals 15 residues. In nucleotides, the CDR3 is TGTGCCAGCAGCACCTTTTCAGGGGTCACCGGGGAGCTGTTTTTT. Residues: CASSTFSGVTGELFF. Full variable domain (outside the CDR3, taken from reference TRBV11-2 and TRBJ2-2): EAGVAQSPRYKIIEKRQSVAFWCNPISGHATLYWYQQILGQGPKLLIQFQNNGVVDDSQLPKDRFSAERLKGVDSTLKIQPAKLEDSAVYLCASSTFSGVTGELFFGEGSRLTVL.

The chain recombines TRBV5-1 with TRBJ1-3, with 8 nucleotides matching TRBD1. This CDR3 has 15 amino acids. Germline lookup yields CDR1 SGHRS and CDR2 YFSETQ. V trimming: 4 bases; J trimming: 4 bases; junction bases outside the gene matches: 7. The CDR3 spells CASSGQGAQGNTIYF. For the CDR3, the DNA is TGCGCCAGCAGCGGCCAGGGGGCGCAGGGAAACACCATATATTTT.

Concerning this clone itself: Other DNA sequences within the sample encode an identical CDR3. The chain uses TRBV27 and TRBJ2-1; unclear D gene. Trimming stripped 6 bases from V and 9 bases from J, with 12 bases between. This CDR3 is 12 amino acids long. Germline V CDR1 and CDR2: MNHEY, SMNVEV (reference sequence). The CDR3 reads CASSPRFGEQFF. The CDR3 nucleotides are TGTGCCAGCAGCCCCCGGTTCGGTGAGCAGTTCTTC.

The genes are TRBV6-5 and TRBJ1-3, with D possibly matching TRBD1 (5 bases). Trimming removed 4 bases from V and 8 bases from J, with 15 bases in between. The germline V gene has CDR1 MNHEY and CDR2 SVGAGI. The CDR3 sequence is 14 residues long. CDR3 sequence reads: CASSSPPGGDTIYF. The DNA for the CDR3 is TGTGCCAGCAGTTCCCCCCCGGGGGGAGACACCATATATTTT.

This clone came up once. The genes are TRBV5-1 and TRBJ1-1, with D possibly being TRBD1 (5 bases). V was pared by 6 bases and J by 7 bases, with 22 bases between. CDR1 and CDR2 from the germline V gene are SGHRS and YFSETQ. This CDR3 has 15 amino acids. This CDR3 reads CASKAGGSLLDEAFF. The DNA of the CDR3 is TGCGCCAGCAAGGCGGGGGGATCCCTTTTGGATGAAGCTTTCTTT.

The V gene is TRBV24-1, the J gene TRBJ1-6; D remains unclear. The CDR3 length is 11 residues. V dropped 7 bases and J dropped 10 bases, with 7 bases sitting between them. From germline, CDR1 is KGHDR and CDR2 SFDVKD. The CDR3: CATRPGSPLHF. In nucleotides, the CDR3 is TGTGCCACCAGGCCGGGGTCACCCCTCCACTTT.

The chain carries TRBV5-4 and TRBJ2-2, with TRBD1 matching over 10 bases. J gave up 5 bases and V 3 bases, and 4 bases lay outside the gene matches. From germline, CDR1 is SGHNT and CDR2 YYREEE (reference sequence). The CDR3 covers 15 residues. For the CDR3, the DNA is TGTGCCAGCAGCTACGGGACAGGGGAGACCGGGGAGCTGTTTTTT. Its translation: CASSYGTGETGELFF.

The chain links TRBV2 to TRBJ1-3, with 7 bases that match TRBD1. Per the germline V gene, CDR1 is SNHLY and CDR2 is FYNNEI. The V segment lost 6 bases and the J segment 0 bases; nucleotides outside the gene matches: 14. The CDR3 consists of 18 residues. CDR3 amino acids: CASRGWSLGQASGNTIYF. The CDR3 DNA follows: TGTGCCAGCAGGGGTTGGAGCCTCGGACAGGCCTCTGGAAACACCATATATTTT.

Written as DNA, the CDR3 is TGTGCCAGCAGCAAAGGACAGTTTGATGAAAAACTGTTTTTT. Amino acid sequence: CASSKGQFDEKLFF. The chain joins TRBV3-1 (or the pseudogene TRBV3-2) to TRBJ1-4, with D maybe TRBD1 (6 bases). CDR1 and CDR2 from the germline V gene are LGHDT and YNNKEL (reference sequence). The CDR3 has 14 amino acids. V gave up 5 bases and J gave up 6 bases, with 13 bases separating them.

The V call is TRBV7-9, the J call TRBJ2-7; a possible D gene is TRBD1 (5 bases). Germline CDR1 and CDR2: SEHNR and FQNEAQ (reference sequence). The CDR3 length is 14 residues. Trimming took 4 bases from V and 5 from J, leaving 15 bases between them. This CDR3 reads CASSSQGKSDEQYF. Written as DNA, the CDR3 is TGTGCCAGCAGCTCTCAGGGTAAGAGCGACGAGCAGTACTTC.

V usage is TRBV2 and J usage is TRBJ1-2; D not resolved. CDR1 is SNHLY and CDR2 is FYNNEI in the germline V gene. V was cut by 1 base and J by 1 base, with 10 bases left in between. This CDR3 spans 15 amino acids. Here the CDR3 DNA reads TGTGCCAGCAGTGAAGGTGGGGAGCTTAACTATGGCTACACCTTC. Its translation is CASSEGGELNYGYTF.

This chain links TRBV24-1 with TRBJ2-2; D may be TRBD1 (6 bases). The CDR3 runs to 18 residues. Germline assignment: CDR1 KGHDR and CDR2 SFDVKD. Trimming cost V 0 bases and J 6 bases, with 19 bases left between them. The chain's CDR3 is CATSDLSPGVGKAGELFF. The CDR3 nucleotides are TGTGCCACCAGTGATTTGAGTCCAGGGGTGGGTAAGGCCGGGGAGCTGTTTTTT.

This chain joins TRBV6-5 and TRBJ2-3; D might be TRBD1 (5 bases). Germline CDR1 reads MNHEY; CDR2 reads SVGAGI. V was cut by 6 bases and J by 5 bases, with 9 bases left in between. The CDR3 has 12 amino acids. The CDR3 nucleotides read TGTGCCAGCAGCTCAGGGAAAGATACGCAGTATTTT. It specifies CASSSGKDTQYF.

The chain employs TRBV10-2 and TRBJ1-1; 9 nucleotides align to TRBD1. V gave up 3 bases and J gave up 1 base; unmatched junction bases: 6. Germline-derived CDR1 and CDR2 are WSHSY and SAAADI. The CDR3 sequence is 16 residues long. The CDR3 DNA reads TGCGCCAGCAGTGACGGATCGGGACAGGGGAACACTGAAGCTTTCTTT. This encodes CASSDGSGQGNTEAFF.

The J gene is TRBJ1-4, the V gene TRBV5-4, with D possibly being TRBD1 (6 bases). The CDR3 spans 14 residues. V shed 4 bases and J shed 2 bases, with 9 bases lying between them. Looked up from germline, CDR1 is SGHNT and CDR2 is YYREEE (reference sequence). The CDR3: CASSPQGTNEKLFF. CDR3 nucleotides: TGTGCCAGCAGCCCACAGGGCACTAATGAAAAACTGTTTTTT.

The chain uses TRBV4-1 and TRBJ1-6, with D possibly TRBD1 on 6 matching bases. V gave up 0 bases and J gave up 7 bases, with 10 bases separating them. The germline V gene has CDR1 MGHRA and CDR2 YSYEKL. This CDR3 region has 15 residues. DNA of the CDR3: TGCGCCAGCAGCCAAGAGAGGGGGGGGAATTCACCCCTCCACTTT. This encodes CASSQERGGNSPLHF.

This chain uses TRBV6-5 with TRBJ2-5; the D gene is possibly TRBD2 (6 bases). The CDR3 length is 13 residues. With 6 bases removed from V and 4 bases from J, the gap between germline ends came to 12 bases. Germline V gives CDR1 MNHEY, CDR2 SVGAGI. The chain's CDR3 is CASRVPGGETQYF. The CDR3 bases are TGTGCCAGCAGAGTTCCCGGGGGAGAGACCCAGTACTTC.

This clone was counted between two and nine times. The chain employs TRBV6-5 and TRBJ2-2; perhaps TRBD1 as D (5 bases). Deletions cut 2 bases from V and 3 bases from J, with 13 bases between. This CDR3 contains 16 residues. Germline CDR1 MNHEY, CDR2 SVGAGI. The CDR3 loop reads CASSYVGARDTGELFF. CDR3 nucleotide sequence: TGTGCCAGCAGTTACGTAGGGGCTCGGGACACCGGGGAGCTGTTTTTT.

CDR3 sequence (DNA): TGCAGCGTTGATGGACAGGATCTCAACTACAATGAGCAGTTCTTC. Its protein is CSVDGQDLNYNEQFF. The chain is built from TRBV29-1 and TRBJ2-1; 7 nucleotides align to TRBD1. CDR3 size: 15 residues. V dropped 3 bases and J dropped 3; count of bases not matched to a gene: 8. CDR1 and CDR2 from the germline V gene are SQVTM and ANQGSEA.

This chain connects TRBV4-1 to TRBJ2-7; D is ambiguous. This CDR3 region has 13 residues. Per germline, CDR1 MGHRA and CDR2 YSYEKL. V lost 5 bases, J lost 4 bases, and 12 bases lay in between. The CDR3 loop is CASSSQAEYEQYF. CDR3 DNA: TGCGCCAGCAGCTCCCAGGCTGAGTACGAGCAGTACTTC.

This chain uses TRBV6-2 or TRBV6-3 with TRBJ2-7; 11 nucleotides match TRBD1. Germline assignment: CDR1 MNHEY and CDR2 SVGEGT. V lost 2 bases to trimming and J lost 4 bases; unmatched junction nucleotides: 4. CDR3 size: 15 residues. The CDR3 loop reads CASSYSRDRGYEQYV. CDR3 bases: TGTGCCAGCAGTTACAGCCGGGACAGGGGGTACGAGCAGTACGTC.

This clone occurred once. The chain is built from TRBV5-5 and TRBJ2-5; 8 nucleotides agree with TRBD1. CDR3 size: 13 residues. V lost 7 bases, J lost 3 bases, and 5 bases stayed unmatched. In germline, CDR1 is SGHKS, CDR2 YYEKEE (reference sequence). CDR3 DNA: TGTGCCAGCCGCTGGGGACAGGAAGAGACCCAGTACTTC. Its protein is CASRWGQEETQYF.

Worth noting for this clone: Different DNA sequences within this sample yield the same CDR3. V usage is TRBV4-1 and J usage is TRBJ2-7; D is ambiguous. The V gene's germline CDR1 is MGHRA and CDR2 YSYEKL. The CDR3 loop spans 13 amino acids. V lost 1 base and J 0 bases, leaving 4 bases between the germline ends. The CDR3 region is CASSQVGSYEQYF. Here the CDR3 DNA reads TGCGCCAGCAGCCAAGTCGGCTCCTACGAGCAGTACTTC.

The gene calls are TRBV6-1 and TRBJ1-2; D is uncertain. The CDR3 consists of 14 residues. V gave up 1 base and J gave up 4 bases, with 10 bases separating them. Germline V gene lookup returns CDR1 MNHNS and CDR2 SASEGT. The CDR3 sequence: CASSEVVSAYGYTF. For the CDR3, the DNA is TGTGCCAGCAGTGAAGTCGTCAGCGCCTATGGCTACACCTTC.

CDR3 nucleotides: TGCGCCAGCAGCTTGGGCAGCGGCTCCTACGAGCAGTACGTC. Its translation: CASSLGSGSYEQYV. V and J are TRBV5-1 and TRBJ2-7; a possible D gene is TRBD2 (5 bases). This CDR3 comprises 14 residues. CDR1 and CDR2 from the germline V gene are SGHRS and YFSETQ. The V end lost 0 bases, the J end lost 0 bases, and 7 bases lay between the germline ends.